Each of the 9 T cell receptor beta chains below was sequenced from the same sample in a study of cytomegalovirus exposure and HLA in healthy donors (dated 2017 in TCRdb). Libraries were made using the immunoSEQ multiplex PCR assay. The immuneACCESS repertoire file appears here via TCRdb, limited to in-frame rearrangements. These files lack a portion of the clones; in checked studies, under half of the deficit traces to unresolved V genes, and the cause of the others is not known. This sample gives roughly 300,000 clones in total; 85% to 90% of them show up just once. The ten largest clones capture over 0.85% of the sample. Sequenced material: PBMCs. The receptors originated from a woman aged 18-29 years in good health and CMV-seronegative.

This CDR3 reads CASSQGTRMWGETQYF. For the CDR3, the DNA is TGTGCCAGTAGTCAAGGGACACGAATGTGGGGAGAGACCCAGTACTTC. The rearrangement joins TRBV19 to TRBJ2-5; D might be TRBD1 (6 bases). Germline-derived CDR1 and CDR2 are LNHDA and SQIVND (reference sequence). The CDR3 extends over 16 amino acids. Trimming took 5 bases from V and 4 from J, leaving 20 bases between them.

The CDR3 spells CASSPERADTQYF. CDR3 nucleotides: TGTGCCAGCTCACCAGAGCGGGCGGATACGCAGTATTTT. V gene TRBV18 combines with J gene TRBJ2-3; perhaps TRBD2 as D (6 bases). CDR3 size: 13 residues. Deletions cut 2 bases from V and 6 bases from J, with 9 bases between. Per germline, CDR1 KGHSH and CDR2 LQKENI.

The gene calls are TRBV5-1 and TRBJ1-2, with a possible D match to TRBD1 (5 bases). V was clipped by 2 bases and J by 8 bases, with 13 bases between them. The CDR3 has 13 residues. CDR1 and CDR2 (germline): SGHRS, YFSETQ. CDR3 sequence: CASSLQVTRGYTF. CDR3 bases: TGCGCCAGCAGCTTACAGGTCACCCGCGGCTACACCTTC.

On this clone: At the DNA level, this CDR3 is encoded by other sequences in the same sample as well. The chain links TRBV5-1 to TRBJ2-1; D not certain. CDR3 length: 15 amino acids. Germline V CDR1 and CDR2: SGHRS, YFSETQ. The V and J ends lost 4 bases and 0 bases respectively, with 11 bases between them. CDR3 sequence (DNA): TGCGCCAGCAGCCCGAGTGGTAGCTCCTACAATGAGCAGTTCTTC. It encodes CASSPSGSSYNEQFF.

The gene calls are TRBV27 and TRBJ2-2; D not certain. The length of the CDR3 is 15 residues. CDR1 MNHEY and CDR2 SMNVEV come from the germline V gene (reference sequence). Trimming took 3 bases from V and 5 from J, leaving 13 bases between them. CDR3 nucleotide sequence: TGTGCCAGCAGTTTCCAGCTAGATGGTACCGGGGAGCTGTTTTTT. Encoded protein: CASSFQLDGTGELFF.

This chain uses TRBV27 with TRBJ1-2; D ambiguous. Per the germline V gene, CDR1 is MNHEY and CDR2 is SMNVEV (reference sequence). The CDR3 extends over 13 amino acids. V lost 3 bases and J 2 bases, leaving 7 bases between the germline ends. Here the CDR3 reads CASSFAANYGYTF. In DNA form, the CDR3 reads TGTGCCAGCAGTTTTGCCGCGAACTATGGCTACACCTTC.

The chain joins TRBV28 to TRBJ2-2; D gene ambiguous. This CDR3 is built from 12 residues. The germline V gene has CDR1 MDHEN and CDR2 SYDVKM. Trimming stripped 8 bases from V and 6 bases from J, with 10 bases between. In DNA form, the CDR3 reads TGTGCCAGCGAGGTGAGCTCCGGGGAGCTGTTTTTT. This encodes CASEVSSGELFF. Together with reference TRBV28 and TRBJ2-2, the CDR3 gives the full variable domain: DVKVTQSSRYLVKRTGEKVFLECVQDMDHENMFWYRQDPGLGLRLIYFSYDVKMKEKGDIPEGYSVSREKKERFSLILESASTNQTSMYLCASEVSSGELFFGEGSRLTVL.

The gene calls are TRBV6-6 and TRBJ1-5; D unclear. CDR3 size: 14 residues. CDR1 and CDR2 from the germline V gene are MNHNY and SVGAGI (reference sequence). V shed 4 bases and J shed 1 base, with 8 bases lying between them. The CDR3 protein is CASSWPGSNQPQHF. In DNA, the CDR3 is TGTGCCAGCAGTTGGCCGGGGAGCAATCAGCCCCAGCATTTT.

The chain carries TRBV5-5 and TRBJ2-7; TRBD2 agrees at 11 bases. The CDR3 consists of 16 residues. Germline loops: CDR1 SGHKS, CDR2 YYEKEE (reference sequence). The J segment lost 1 base and the V segment lost 3 bases, leaving 6 bases of the junction unmatched. CDR3 sequence (DNA): TGTGCCAGCAGCTCCATTAGCGGGAGGGGATCCTACGAGCAGTACTTC. It translates to CASSSISGRGSYEQYF.